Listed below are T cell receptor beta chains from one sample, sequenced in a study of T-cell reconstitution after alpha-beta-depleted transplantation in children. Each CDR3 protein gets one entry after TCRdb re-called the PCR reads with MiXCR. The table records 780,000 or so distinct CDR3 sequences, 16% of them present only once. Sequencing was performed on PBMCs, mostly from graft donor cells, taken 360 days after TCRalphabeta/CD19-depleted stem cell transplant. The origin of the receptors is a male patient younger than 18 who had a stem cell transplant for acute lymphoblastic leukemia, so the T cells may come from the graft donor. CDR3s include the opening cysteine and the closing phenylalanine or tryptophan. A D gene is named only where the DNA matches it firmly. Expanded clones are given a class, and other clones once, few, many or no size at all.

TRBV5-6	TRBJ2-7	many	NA	TGTGCCAGCAGCCCCTTAGAACAGGCCCCCTACGAGCAGTACTTC	CASSPLEQAPYEQYF
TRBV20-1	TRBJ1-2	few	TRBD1	TGCAGTGCTAGGCGACAGGGGGCATCGAACTATGGCTACACCTTC	CSARRQGASNYGYTF
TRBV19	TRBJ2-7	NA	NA	TGTGCCAGTAGTTCCCGACAGAACTTCCTCGGAGAGCAGTACTTC	CASSSRQNFLGEQYF
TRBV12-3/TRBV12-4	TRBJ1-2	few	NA	TGTGCCAGCAGTTTGGGGGGTCCCGGGGGATGGTATGGCTACACCTTC	CASSLGGPGGWYGYTF
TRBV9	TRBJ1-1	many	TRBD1	TGTGCCAGCAGCGAGACAGGGAGGATGAACACTGAAGCTTTCTTT	CASSETGRMNTEAFF
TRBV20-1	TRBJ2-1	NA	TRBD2	TGCAGTGCGAGAGGACTAGCGGTCTACAATGAGCAGTTCTTC	CSARGLAVYNEQFF
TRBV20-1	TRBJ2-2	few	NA	TGCAGTGCTAACGAGCAGAACACCGGGGAGCTGTTTTTT	CSANEQNTGELFF
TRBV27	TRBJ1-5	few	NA	TGTGCCAGCAGTTTATCGGACAGCCATTTAGGGAATCAGCCCCAGCATTTT	CASSLSDSHLGNQPQHF
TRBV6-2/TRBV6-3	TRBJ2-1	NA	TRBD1	TGTGCCAGCACCAAGTCGGCGCCGGGACAGGGGGCGAAGAGCTCCTACAATGAGCAGTTCTTC	CASTKSAPGQGAKSSYNEQFF
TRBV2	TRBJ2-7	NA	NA	TGTGCCAGCAGTGAAGGTCGGGGGGCTTGGCAGTACTTC	CASSEGRGAWQYF
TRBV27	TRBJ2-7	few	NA	TGTGCCAGCAGTTTCCGGAATGGGTACGAGCAGTACTTC	CASSFRNGYEQYF
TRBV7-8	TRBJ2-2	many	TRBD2	TGTGCCAGCAGCTTAGCCCGGAGCGGGAGAGGGTACACCGGGGAGCTGTTTTTT	CASSLARSGRGYTGELFF
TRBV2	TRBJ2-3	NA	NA	TGTGCCAGCAGTGAGGAACGACCAGGCACAGATACGCAGTATTTT	CASSEERPGTDTQYF
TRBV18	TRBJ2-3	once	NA	TGTGCCAGCTCAAGTGGGATAGGAGATACGCAGTATTTT	CASSSGIGDTQYF
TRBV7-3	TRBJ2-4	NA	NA	TGTGCCAGCAGCGAATTTGGCCGGGTCCACAAAAACATTCAGTACTTC	CASSEFGRVHKNIQYF
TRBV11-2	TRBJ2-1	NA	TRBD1	TGTGCCAGCAGCAAGAGACAGGGCGGTAGATACAATGAGCAGTTCTTC	CASSKRQGGRYNEQFF
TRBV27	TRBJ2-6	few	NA	TGTGCCAGCAGCCCCGTCAGGGGTACTGGGGCCAACGTCCTGACTTTC	CASSPVRGTGANVLTF
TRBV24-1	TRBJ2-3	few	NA	TGTGCCACCAGTGATCCGGCGGCAGACACAGATACGCAGTATTTT	CATSDPAADTDTQYF
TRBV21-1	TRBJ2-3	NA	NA	TGTGCCAGCAGCAAAGGTGCGCGGGAGGGCCGATGGGCAGATACGCAGTATTTT	CASSKGAREGRWADTQYF
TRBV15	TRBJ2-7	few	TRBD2	TGTGCCACCAGCAGAGCAACTAGCGGACACTACGAGCAGTACTTC	CATSRATSGHYEQYF
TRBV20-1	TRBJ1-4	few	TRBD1	TGCAGTGCTAGAGGGGGACAGTTTAATGAAAAACTGTTTTTT	CSARGGQFNEKLFF
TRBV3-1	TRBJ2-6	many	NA	TGTGCCAGCAGCTGGAGGGGAGCCAACTCTGGGGCCAACGTCCTGACTTTC	CASSWRGANSGANVLTF
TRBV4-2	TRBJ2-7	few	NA	TGTGCCAGCAGCCAAGACTCGGGTAAGGGCACCTACGAGCAGTACTTC	CASSQDSGKGTYEQYF
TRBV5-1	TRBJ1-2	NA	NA	TGCGCCAGCAGCTTCGCGAGGAGGCCAGTCTCTAACTATGGCTACACCTTC	CASSFARRPVSNYGYTF
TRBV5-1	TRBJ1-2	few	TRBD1	TGCGCCAGCAGCACTTACTTGCCGGGACAGGGGGAATTGTACTATGGCTACACCTTC	CASSTYLPGQGELYYGYTF
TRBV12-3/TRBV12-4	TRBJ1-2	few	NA	TGTGCCATCAAGGCTTTCAGTGGCTACACCTTC	CAIKAFSGYTF
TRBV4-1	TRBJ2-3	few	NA	TGCGCCAGCAGCCAGGCGGGGTCCGCAGATACGCAGTATTTT	CASSQAGSADTQYF
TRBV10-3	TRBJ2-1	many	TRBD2	TGTGCCATCAAGGGGCGGGAGGGCCCTTACAATGAGCAGTTCTTC	CAIKGREGPYNEQFF
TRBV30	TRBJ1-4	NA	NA	TGTGCCTGGATGGAAAGGGGCGAAAAACTGTTTTTT	CAWMERGEKLFF
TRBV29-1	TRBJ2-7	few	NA	TGCAGCGTTGAACTCCCCGTTGGGGCCCAGGTATACGAGCAGTACTTC	CSVELPVGAQVYEQYF